This entry lists 30 T cell receptor beta chains sequenced from one sample in a study of neurological immune-mediated disorders (dated by TCRdb to about 2019). The library came from 5' RACE. The run used an Illumina HiSeq 2500. Using fastp trimming at Q25 and MiXCR clonotype assembly, TCRdb reanalyzed the public sequencing data and kept in-frame beta chains. Duplicate CDR3 protein sequences are folded into a single record with the most common DNA and genes. The sample has 39,000 or so distinct CDR3 sequences on record, 2.5% of them singletons. 9.5% to 15% of the sample lies in the top ten. Sequencing was performed on PBMCs. The receptors here all came from a man younger than 45 with multiple sclerosis.

This clonotype has at least ten counts. This sequence joins TRBV27 and TRBJ2-1; D remains ambiguous. This CDR3 has 14 amino acids. V gave up 5 bases and J gave up 4 bases, with 12 bases separating them. CDR1 is MNHEY, CDR2 SMNVEV, per germline (reference sequence). CDR3 nucleotide sequence: TGTGCCAGCAGTCCCCAGGCAAGGTACAATGAGCAGTTCTTC. This codes for CASSPQARYNEQFF.

This clonotype appeared many times. The chain is built from TRBV21-1 and TRBJ1-1. TRBV21-1 constitutes a pseudogene. The CDR3 runs 13 residues. Here the CDR3 DNA reads TGTGCCAGCAGCAATGATAGGGACACTGAAGCTTTCTTT. It encodes CASSNDRDTEAFF.

This clonotype was found many times. V gene TRBV9 combines with J gene TRBJ2-3; D unresolved. The CDR3 has 15 amino acids. Trimming pared 3 bases from V and 1 base from J, leaving 12 bases between. Per the germline V gene, CDR1 is SGDLS and CDR2 is YYNGEE. CDR3 loop: CASSADLVGTDTQYF. The CDR3 DNA is TGTGCCAGCAGCGCGGACCTAGTGGGCACAGATACGCAGTATTTT. Drawing the rest from reference TRBV9 and TRBJ2-3, the complete variable domain is DSGVTQTPKHLITATGQRVTLRCSPRSGDLSVYWYQQSLDQGLQFLIQYYNGEERAKGNILERFSAQQFPDLHSELNLSSLELGDSALYFCASSADLVGTDTQYFGPGTRLTVL.

The sample holds many counts of this clonotype. This rearrangement joins TRBV27 to TRBJ2-1; a possible D gene is TRBD1 (6 bases). CDR3 length equals 12 residues. V lost 4 bases and J lost 12, with 13 bases in between. Germline-derived CDR1 and CDR2 are MNHEY and SMNVEV (reference sequence). DNA of the CDR3: TGTGCCAGCAGTTATACAGGGACGGGGCAGTTCTTC. It yields the protein CASSYTGTGQFF.

This clonotype was seen only a few times. The chain carries TRBV18 and TRBJ2-1; TRBD1 matches 8 bases. This CDR3 spans 16 amino acids. Germline CDR1 is KGHSH and CDR2 is LQKENI. V lost 0 bases, J lost 4 bases, and 5 bases stayed unmatched. The CDR3 DNA is TGTGCCAGCTCACCACCCACAGGGGGACCTTACAATGAGCAGTTCTTC. As protein: CASSPPTGGPYNEQFF.

This clonotype was detected ten times or more. This chain uses TRBV5-4 with TRBJ2-1, with 8 bases matching TRBD2. V gave up 3 bases and J gave up 1 base; unmatched junction bases: 3. This CDR3 contains 15 residues. The germline CDR1 and CDR2 sequences are SGHNT and YYREEE (reference sequence). CDR3 DNA: TGTGCCAGCAGCTCGACTAGCGTTTCCTACAATGAGCAGTTCTTC. Translating it yields CASSSTSVSYNEQFF.

This clonotype was observed many times. The chain employs TRBV20-1 and TRBJ1-2; the D gene is possibly TRBD1 (5 bases). V was shortened by 0 bases and J by 9 bases, with 20 bases between the two germline ends. Germline assignment: CDR1 DFQATT and CDR2 SNEGSKA (reference sequence). The CDR3 runs 15 residues. CDR3 sequence: CSAREGDWIGGRYTF. Here the CDR3 DNA reads TGCAGTGCTAGAGAGGGGGACTGGATCGGAGGGCGCTACACCTTC.

This clonotype appeared many times. Here the CDR3 reads CSAREFTGEITEAFF. In nucleotides, the CDR3 is TGCAGTGCTAGAGAGTTTACAGGGGAGATCACTGAAGCTTTCTTT. The chain recombines TRBV20-1 with TRBJ1-1, with 7 bases matching TRBD1. Germline lookup yields CDR1 DFQATT and CDR2 SNEGSKA (reference sequence). V lost 0 bases to trimming and J lost 4 bases; unmatched junction nucleotides: 8. The CDR3 consists of 15 residues.

This clonotype was counted many times. The V gene is TRBV2, the J gene TRBJ2-7; 11 bases fit TRBD2. J was trimmed by 3 bases and V by 6 bases; bases with no gene match: 10. Germline V gene sequence: CDR1 SNHLY, CDR2 FYNNEI. The CDR3 is 16 amino acids. CDR3 protein: CASRERGLAAYYEQYF. The CDR3 DNA follows: TGTGCCAGCAGGGAGAGGGGACTAGCGGCTTACTACGAGCAGTACTTC. Full variable domain (outside the CDR3, taken from reference TRBV2 and TRBJ2-7): EPEVTQTPSHQVTQMGQEVILRCVPISNHLYFYWYRQILGQKVEFLVSFYNNEISEKSEIFDDQFSVERPDGSNFTLKIRSTKLEDSAMYFCASRERGLAAYYEQYFGPGTRLTVT.

Ten or more counts support this clonotype. The CDR3 DNA is TGTGCCAGCGCAAAGGGAGACTACGAGCAGTACTTC. Residues: CASAKGDYEQYF. The chain combines TRBV6-5 with TRBJ2-7, with D perhaps TRBD2 (5 bases). CDR1 and CDR2 (germline): MNHEY, SVGAGI. V was clipped by 8 bases and J by 3 bases, with 11 bases between them. CDR3 size: 12 residues.

This clonotype was observed at least ten times. This chain uses TRBV27 with TRBJ2-1; 7 bases map to TRBD2. The germline CDR1 and CDR2 sequences are MNHEY and SMNVEV (reference sequence). The CDR3 runs to 15 residues. Trimming at V came to 6 bases and at J to 4 bases, leaving 9 bases not matched to a gene. The CDR3 is CASSLISAGYNEQFF. The DNA of the CDR3 is TGTGCCAGCAGCCTCATCTCAGCGGGATACAATGAGCAGTTCTTC.

This clonotype has ten or more counts. J is TRBJ2-3 and V is TRBV29-1, with TRBD1 matching 7 bases. The CDR3 contains 13 residues. After removal of 7 bases from V and 3 bases from J, the junction contained 7 bases not matched to a gene. Germline V lookup: CDR1 SQVTM, CDR2 ANQGSEA. For the CDR3, the DNA is TGCAGCGATACAGGGGCCACAACAGATACGCAGTATTTT. Amino acids: CSDTGATTDTQYF.

This clonotype was counted many times. The rearrangement joins TRBV5-1 to TRBJ1-4; D perhaps matches TRBD1 (5 bases). This CDR3 is 17 amino acids long. V lost 4 bases and J 6 bases, leaving 22 bases between the germline ends. Germline V gene data show CDR1 as SGHRS and CDR2 as YFSETQ. The CDR3 region has the DNA TGCGCCAGCAGCGGCGGCGGGACCTCCCTGAGGGATGAAAAACTGTTTTTT. It translates to CASSGGGTSLRDEKLFF.

This clonotype was observed at least ten times. This chain connects TRBV4-2 to TRBJ2-5, with 10 bases matching TRBD1. The CDR3 is 18 amino acids. Germline-derived CDR1 and CDR2 are LGHNA and YNFKEQ. V shed 0 bases and J 5 bases; nucleotides not matched to a gene: 12. The DNA for the CDR3 is TGTGCCAGCAGCCAAGAATTCCGGACAGGGGGGTTGAGCGAGACCCAGTACTTC. It specifies CASSQEFRTGGLSETQYF.

This clonotype was counted many times. The rearrangement links TRBV11-2 to TRBJ2-5; TRBD2 is a possible D gene (5 bases). Germline CDR1 and CDR2: SGHAT and FQNNGV. Trimming stripped 5 bases from V and 2 bases from J, with 15 bases between. The CDR3 is 15 residues long. The CDR3 region has the DNA TGTGCCAGCAGCCCAGGACGGGGAAGGCAAGAGACCCAGTACTTC. It codes for CASSPGRGRQETQYF.

This clonotype was counted at least ten times. The chain couples TRBV7-6 to TRBJ1-5; 9 bases are shared with TRBD1. CDR1 SGHVS and CDR2 FNYEAQ come from the germline V gene. The CDR3 runs 16 residues. Trimming at V came to 2 bases and at J to 4 bases, leaving 6 bases not matched to a gene. The CDR3 bases are TGTGCCAGCAGCTTAACGCGTGGGACAGGGAATCAGCCCCAGCATTTT. Amino acid sequence: CASSLTRGTGNQPQHF.

This clonotype was picked up many times. The rearrangement joins TRBV25-1 to TRBJ1-4, with D hard to call. The V end was cut by 5 bases, the J end by 0 bases, with 7 bases between. CDR3 size: 14 residues. Germline assignment: CDR1 MGHDK and CDR2 SYGVNS. The CDR3 region is CASSYRATNEKLFF. The CDR3 DNA is TGTGCCAGCAGTTACCGAGCAACTAATGAAAAACTGTTTTTT.

This clonotype was seen just once. This rearrangement joins TRBV20-1 to TRBJ1-2, with TRBD1 as a possible D gene (6 bases). Germline loops: CDR1 DFQATT, CDR2 SNEGSKA (reference sequence). The CDR3 is 13 residues long. Trimming pared 3 bases from V and 0 bases from J, leaving 8 bases between. CDR3 bases: TGCAGTGCTAGTAGACAGGCTAACTATGGCTACACCTTC. Its translation is CSASRQANYGYTF.

Many counts were recorded for this clonotype. The V gene is TRBV7-2, the J gene TRBJ2-3, with a weak D call TRBD2 (6 bases). Trimming cost V 2 bases and J 0 bases, with 9 bases left between them. CDR3 length: 15 residues. Germline V gene lookup returns CDR1 SGHTA and CDR2 FQGNSA. The CDR3 sequence is CASSLSLASTDTQYF. In DNA form, the CDR3 reads TGTGCCAGCAGCTTAAGTCTAGCGAGCACAGATACGCAGTATTTT.

The chain employs TRBV20-1 and TRBJ1-1; D remains unclear. The V gene's germline CDR1 is DFQATT and CDR2 SNEGSKA (reference sequence). Between the trimmed V and J ends, which lost 7 bases and 5 bases, there was a span of 17 bases. The CDR3 totals 13 residues. This CDR3 reads CSDPGRMGTEAFF. The CDR3 DNA sequence: TGCAGTGACCCCGGAAGGATGGGGACTGAAGCTTTCTTT.

This clonotype is judged medium-sized. The genes are TRBV9 and TRBJ1-2; no firm D call. The V gene lost 0 bases and the J gene lost 8 bases, with 14 bases spanning the gap. From germline, CDR1 is SGDLS and CDR2 YYNGEE. This CDR3 spans 14 amino acids. The CDR3 DNA reads TGTGCCAGCAGCGTAGATAACCCCAGGCGGGGCTACACCTTC. The encoded protein is CASSVDNPRRGYTF.

This clonotype has at least ten counts. The chain has TRBV5-1 and TRBJ2-7; 7 nucleotides match TRBD2. The CDR3 runs to 16 residues. Germline CDR1 and CDR2: SGHRS and YFSETQ. The ends lost 4 bases at V and 2 bases at J; junction bases unmatched: 12. CDR3 sequence: CASSPSLKRGTYEQYF. For the CDR3, the DNA is TGCGCCAGCAGCCCGAGTTTGAAGCGGGGAACCTACGAGCAGTACTTC.

This clonotype was recorded many times. V is TRBV5-1 and J is TRBJ2-4, with no clear D. CDR1 and CDR2 from the germline V gene are SGHRS and YFSETQ. The CDR3 is made up of 14 amino acids. V was clipped by 2 bases and J by 0 bases, with 6 bases between them. CDR3 nucleotides: TGCGCCAGCAGCTTCGATCTAGCCAAAAACATTCAGTACTTC. Translating it yields CASSFDLAKNIQYF.

The sample holds many counts of this clonotype. This chain connects TRBV7-9 to TRBJ2-1; 7 bases are shared with TRBD2. This CDR3 region has 16 residues. Germline lookup yields CDR1 SEHNR and CDR2 FQNEAQ (reference sequence). V gave up 6 bases and J gave up 4 bases; unmatched junction bases: 12. CDR3 protein: CASSYPKRDLYNEQFF. In DNA, the CDR3 is TGTGCCAGCAGTTACCCCAAGCGGGACCTATACAATGAGCAGTTCTTC.

This clonotype was observed many times. The chain couples TRBV7-9 to TRBJ1-2; no firm D call. The germline CDR1 and CDR2 sequences are SEHNR and FQNEAQ (reference sequence). V lost 4 bases to trimming and J lost 2 bases, with 8 bases between them. The CDR3 has 13 amino acids. CDR3 protein: CASSSQSNYGYTF. For the CDR3, the DNA is TGTGCCAGCAGCTCACAGAGCAACTATGGCTACACCTTC.

This clonotype was seen at least ten times. V usage is TRBV20-1 and J usage is TRBJ2-7; D remains unclear. V lost 3 bases and J lost 8, with 14 bases in between. Germline assignment: CDR1 DFQATT and CDR2 SNEGSKA (reference sequence). The CDR3 is 12 amino acids. The CDR3 nucleotides read TGCAGTGCTAGGACCCCTCAAGGAAAGCAGTACTTC. Protein: CSARTPQGKQYF.

The rearrangement uses TRBV14 and TRBJ2-3; 7 bases agree with TRBD2. The CDR3 covers 15 residues. Trimming cost V 4 bases and J 0 bases; bases outside gene matches: 4. The V gene's germline CDR1 is SGHDN and CDR2 FVKESK. The CDR3: CASSRQRGSTDTQYF. The CDR3, as DNA: TGTGCCAGCAGCCGACAGCGGGGAAGCACAGATACGCAGTATTTT.

This clonotype has ten or more counts. The CDR3 DNA is TGTGCCAGCAGCCAAGCGGGACCCCAAGAGACCCAGTACTTC. It translates to CASSQAGPQETQYF. The chain couples TRBV7-7 to TRBJ2-5, with TRBD2 identical over 7 bases. V lost 5 bases to trimming and J lost 1 base; unmatched junction nucleotides: 4. The CDR3 sequence is 14 residues long. Germline-derived CDR1 and CDR2 are SSHAT and FNYEAQ (reference sequence).

This clonotype was observed at least ten times. This chain uses TRBV3-1 with TRBJ2-5; TRBD1 aligns across 9 bases. Germline V gene lookup returns CDR1 LGHDT and CDR2 YNNKEL (reference sequence). V lost 2 bases, J lost 4 bases, and 11 bases stayed unmatched. The length of the CDR3 is 17 residues. As DNA, the CDR3 is TGTGCCAGCAGCCAACCCGGGACAGGGCCCAGGAGAGAGACCCAGTACTTC. Residues: CASSQPGTGPRRETQYF.

This clonotype was counted many times. The V call is TRBV9, the J call TRBJ2-5; D might be TRBD1 (6 bases). Germline V lookup: CDR1 SGDLS, CDR2 YYNGEE. This CDR3 comprises 15 residues. V shed 4 bases and J shed 2 bases, with 15 bases lying between them. CDR3 sequence reads: CASSFGQHGQETQYF. In DNA, the CDR3 is TGTGCCAGCAGCTTTGGACAGCATGGACAAGAGACCCAGTACTTC. Full variable domain (outside the CDR3, taken from reference TRBV9 and TRBJ2-5): DSGVTQTPKHLITATGQRVTLRCSPRSGDLSVYWYQQSLDQGLQFLIQYYNGEERAKGNILERFSAQQFPDLHSELNLSSLELGDSALYFCASSFGQHGQETQYFGPGTRLLVL.